The sequence of this T cell receptor (beta chain) was determined in a study of T cell responses to AZD1222 COVID-19 vaccine. This CDR3 comprises 16 residues. V gave up 0 bases and J gave up 7 bases, with 16 bases separating them. In germline, CDR1 is MGHRA, CDR2 YSYEKL. In the case of this clone: What it binds is unknown.

The assay was immunoSEQ multiplex PCR, and TCRdb's table has in-frame clones only and misses some. Altogether some 130,000 clones are present, 88% being singletons, with the ten largest covering under 9.5%. Points from the study as a whole: Clonal diversity was possibly underestimated, and white British individuals and females predominated among donors. Baseline seropositives among AZD1222 recipients totaled only five to seven.

Sequences were derived from peripheral blood, sampled on day 0 of AZD1222 vaccination. This clonotype was sampled from an adult in good health. The chain joins TRBV4-1 to TRBJ2-1; D might be TRBD2 (6 bases). The DNA of the CDR3 is TGCGCCAGCAGCCAAGAATTAGCGGCCTTAGGAAATGAGCAGTTCTTC. This translates into CASSQELAALGNEQFF.